The present entry profiles one T cell receptor beta chain with its context. This table comes from immunoSEQ multiplex PCR, and its TCRdb copy is limited to in-frame clones, with some not included. The repertoire includes tens of thousands of clones, around 90% of them detected once, and about an eighth sits in the top ten. This sample was taken from a study of control samples from healthy donors and cancer patients. V lost 1 base and J lost 6, with 6 bases in between. Germline V gene data show CDR1 as LGHDT and CDR2 as YNNKEL (reference sequence). CDR3 length equals 12 residues. The chain has TRBV3-1 (or the pseudogene TRBV3-2) and TRBJ1-2; D unclear. This TCR derives from a woman in her 70s in good health. The source material was blood. The CDR3 DNA reads as TGTGCCAGCAGCCAAGCCGGGGATGGCTACACCTTC. It translates to CASSQAGDGYTF.